These 11 T cell receptor beta chains originate from one sample sequenced in a study of blood T cell repertoires in COVID-19. Sequencing was performed with immunoSEQ multiplex PCR; in TCRdb, only in-frame clones are kept and a portion is missing. The sample includes some 150,000 clones, more than 70% of them seen just once. The specimen was PBMCs or T cells enriched from blood (not recorded which). These receptor sequences come from a woman between 45 and 60 years old in a cohort exposed to, infected with or recovered from COVID-19 (not recorded which).

The table lists this clone with a count of one. The chain carries TRBV27 and TRBJ1-4; D is undetermined. CDR1 is MNHEY and CDR2 is SMNVEV in the germline V gene (reference sequence). There are 13 residues in the CDR3. Trimming stripped 6 bases from V and 8 bases from J, with 13 bases between. This chain's CDR3 is CASSVAGFEKLFF. The CDR3 DNA reads TGTGCCAGCAGCGTTGCGGGGTTCGAAAAACTGTTTTTT. Based on the CDR3 plus reference TRBV27 and TRBJ1-4, the full variable domain is EAQVTQNPRYLITVTGKKLTVTCSQNMNHEYMSWYRQDPGLGLRQIYYSMNVEVTDKGDVPEGYKVSRKEKRNFPLILESPSPNQTSLYFCASSVAGFEKLFFGSGTQLSVL.

V usage is TRBV25-1 and J usage is TRBJ2-2; D is perhaps TRBD1 (6 bases). The CDR3 has 17 amino acids. In germline, CDR1 is MGHDK, CDR2 SYGVNS. Trimming cost V 5 bases and J 0 bases, with 16 bases left between them. CDR3 in amino acids: CASSRAAAGANTGELFF. DNA of the CDR3: TGTGCCAGCAGTCGGGCCGCGGCAGGGGCGAACACCGGGGAGCTGTTTTTT.

The chain has TRBV7-2 and TRBJ2-5, with TRBD2 as a possible D gene (6 bases). CDR3 length equals 16 residues. The ends were cut back, 7 bases at V and 1 base at J, with 19 bases in the middle. Germline CDR1 and CDR2: SGHTA and FQGNSA. The CDR3, as DNA: TGTGCCAGCATCCCTATAGCGGATATATCCCAAGAGACCCAGTACTTC. It is translated as CASIPIADISQETQYF.

The genes are TRBV2 and TRBJ2-5, with D maybe TRBD2 (7 bases). Trimming removed 4 bases from V and 5 bases from J, with 17 bases in between. CDR3 length: 15 residues. CDR1 and CDR2 from the germline V gene are SNHLY and FYNNEI. CDR3: CASSVRIGGRETQYF. The DNA for the CDR3 is TGTGCCAGCAGTGTAAGGATCGGGGGGCGGGAGACCCAGTACTTC.

In its sample, this clone was seen a few times. The chain recombines TRBV7-2 with TRBJ2-5; possible D gene TRBD2, 5 bases. In germline, CDR1 is SGHTA, CDR2 FQGNSA. The CDR3 totals 16 residues. V was pared by 3 bases and J by 5 bases, with 19 bases between. CDR3 DNA sequence: TGTGCCAGCAGCTTTAATCCGGGCGGGTCGGGGGAGACCCAGTACTTC. It is translated as CASSFNPGGSGETQYF.

V usage is TRBV28 and J usage is TRBJ1-2; 8 nucleotides line up with TRBD1. V gave up 5 bases and J gave up 8 bases; unmatched junction bases: 19. The CDR3 sequence is 17 residues long. The germline V gene encodes CDR1 MDHEN and CDR2 SYDVKM. Written as DNA, the CDR3 is TGTGCCAGCAGTACCGACAGGGGTGCAGGTAGTGGGGAGGGCTACACCTTC. This codes for CASSTDRGAGSGEGYTF.

This chain links TRBV28 with TRBJ1-2, with D perhaps matching TRBD1 (5 bases). CDR3 length equals 14 residues. V was pared by 3 bases and J by 3 bases, with 11 bases between. Germline CDR1 MDHEN, CDR2 SYDVKM. The CDR3 coding sequence is TGTGCCAGCAGTTTCGGGGGGAACGACTATGGCTACACCTTC. It specifies CASSFGGNDYGYTF.

The chain carries TRBV19 and TRBJ1-4; TRBD1 might be the D (5 bases). Trimming cost V 3 bases and J 8 bases, with 19 bases left between them. This CDR3 has 16 residues. The V gene's germline CDR1 is LNHDA and CDR2 SQIVND (reference sequence). The CDR3 DNA reads as TGTGCCAGTAGTATCATGGTGGTCCGGACACTGGAAAAACTGTTTTTT. Amino acid sequence: CASSIMVVRTLEKLFF.

The CDR3, as DNA: TGTGCCAGCAGTGAGGGACAGGGGGGAAGCACAGATACGCAGTATTTT. It translates to CASSEGQGGSTDTQYF. This chain connects TRBV6-4 to TRBJ2-3; 11 bases match TRBD1. This CDR3 has 16 amino acids. After removal of 3 bases from V and 0 bases from J, the junction contained 2 bases not matched to a gene. The germline CDR1 and CDR2 sequences are MRHNA and SNTAGT.

The genes are TRBV5-1 and TRBJ1-6, with 7 bases identical to TRBD1. CDR1 and CDR2 from the germline V gene are SGHRS and YFSETQ. The CDR3 extends over 16 amino acids. Trimming took 0 bases from V and 7 from J; bases not matched to a gene: 7. The CDR3 sequence: CASSLDFRDSNSPLHF. CDR3 bases: TGCGCCAGCAGCTTGGACTTCCGGGACAGCAATTCACCCCTCCACTTT.

The chain links TRBV3-1 (or the pseudogene TRBV3-2) to TRBJ2-5; D gene uncertain. This CDR3 region has 14 residues. Germline CDR1 LGHDT, CDR2 YNNKEL (reference sequence). With 0 bases removed from V and 5 bases from J, the gap between germline ends came to 10 bases. CDR3 nucleotide sequence: TGTGCCAGCAGCCAAGAAACCGCTCGGGAGACCCAGTACTTC. It is translated as CASSQETARETQYF.